This paragraph covers one T cell receptor beta chain sequence. Its target is not known. This specimen belongs to a study of cytomegalovirus exposure and HLA in healthy donors. General study points: Apparent HLA restriction characterized most CMV-associated TCR beta chains in a later analysis. A later analysis linked a missense DCLRE1C variant to TCR beta V- and J-gene trimming.

The PCR employed 60 Vbeta primers together with 13 Jbeta primers. The table came from immunoSEQ multiplex PCR; TCRdb's copy has only in-frame clones and leaves some out. Among about 120,000 clones listed, 74% were seen once. The V gene lost 0 bases and the J gene lost 2 bases, with 12 bases spanning the gap. Germline values: CDR1 MGHRA, CDR2 YSYEKL. The CDR3 is 16 residues long. Sequenced: PBMCs. V and J are TRBV4-1 and TRBJ2-3; D may be TRBD2 (6 bases). The sequence was obtained from a male donor in good health and CMV-seronegative. CDR3 nucleotide sequence: TGCGCCAGCAGCCAAGAAATAGCGGCCGCCACAGATACGCAGTATTTT. This encodes CASSQEIAAATDTQYF.